This T cell receptor (beta chain) was sequenced in a study of cytomegalovirus exposure and HLA in healthy donors (dated by TCRdb to 2017 to 2019). About the investigation overall: An earlier analysis of approximately 590 of the donors reported about 290 Gb of sequence data and 120 million or so unique TCR beta sequences from some 180 million T cells. About 280 gigabases of sequencing data and around 85 million unique TCR sequences made up an early release that covered roughly 670 HLA-typed donors. Donor age, sex, ethnicity and CMV serostatus were compiled alongside the repertoire data. Roughly five DR-DQ haplotypes were treated as single units for association and clustering because of strong linkage in the cohort. In a later analysis, previously published TCR beta repertoires from roughly 710 donors were re-analyzed and high-resolution HLA genotyping was added so that TCR occurrence patterns could be studied. The study profiled the T cell repertoires of approximately 700 subjects by immunosequencing and related them to cytomegalovirus serostatus. HLA typing included class I and class II loci at four-digit resolution. Every discovery cohort repertoire had been produced on one sequencing platform. In a later genetic analysis, genome-wide SNP genotypes for about 55% of the 666 donors were used, and that subset was treated as a discovery cohort. Along with the approximately 650-subject first cohort, a separate validation cohort of over a hundred different subjects was used. To decide whether each TCR beta V gene segment behaved as functional or pseudogenic, an earlier analysis of some 580 of the donors relied on high-throughput TCR beta sequencing. Of the 300 to 450 genotyped donors, approximately 83% fell in the genetic ancestry cluster associated with self-reported Caucasian donors. The aim of the study was to test whether cataloging public T cell receptors could identify signatures of past pathogen exposure. To predict cytomegalovirus infection status, the study combined high-throughput TCR immunosequencing, statistical association of individual TCRs with disease status, and machine learning. Across 398 genotyped donors of the cohort, an average of about 240,000 unique TCR beta nucleotide sequences per donor were sequenced, and 15% to 20% of those sequences were non-productive. The number of typed donors differed by locus: roughly 629-640 for A, B, C, DRB1 and DQB1; approximately 520 for DQA1; approximately 600 for DPA1; and roughly 450 for DPB1. Rather than using new phenotypic data, the later analysis identified candidate immune exposures from TCR beta sequences and from how often those sequences occurred across donors. Findings and caveats that apply to the study as a whole: In the study, around 150 TCR beta chains were listed as associated with cytomegalovirus. A few of the identified cytomegalovirus-associated TCR beta chains were confirmed in vitro to be specific for cytomegalovirus antigens. The authors suggested that the approach could potentially be extended to other disease states and immunological phenotypes. In a later analysis, most CMV-associated TCR beta chains were found to appear HLA-restricted, with HLA associations seemingly driven largely by CMV exposure. The sequencing pipeline was judged likely to have produced a cluster of highly shared sequence variants as a technical artifact. HLA typing was unavailable for some donors at each locus, so association tests used only the typed subset. Most TCR sequences were observed very rarely across donors, whereas some public TCRs were present in many individuals. In this cohort, only TCR beta chains were sequenced, and detectable features were limited by the absence of alpha or paired-chain data. Compared with the roughly 600-donor mean, donors in an Asian-associated ancestry cluster had fewer N-insertions in productive TCRs, according to a later genetic analysis. Around 16 rarely observed V segments, including chromosome 9 orphons, were excluded from the earlier analysis of approximately 500 of the donors because counts were too low. Assigning TCR associations to individual alleles was difficult when HLA alleles, especially DR and DQ, strongly co-occurred. Several of the top co-occurrence clusters appeared to be linked to parvovirus B19, influenza, CMV and Epstein-Barr virus, according to a later analysis. Broadly in line with IMGT annotations, most TCR beta V segments showed up in productive rearrangements about 87% or about 30% of the time in an earlier analysis of approximately 640 of the donors. Sequencing depth was assumed to be roughly uniform across donors in the presence/absence analyses, though that assumption may not hold. Specific HLA alleles were associated with 15,000 to 20,000 TCR beta sequences at a false discovery rate of 0.05 in a later analysis. An association between a missense DCLRE1C variant and V-gene and J-gene trimming of TCR beta chains was found in a later genetic analysis and replicated in an independent cohort. The classifier was reported to diagnose cytomegalovirus status with high specificity and sensitivity in both the original cohort and the validation cohort. The only immune exposure information available for the cohort was CMV serostatus. In a later analysis, HLA-associated TCR beta chains showed more clonal expansion and lower generation probabilities than non-associated chains that were equally common. The 87-base-pair reads could not distinguish some IMGT-functional V segments, including TRBV6-2 and TRBV6-3, so those segments were excluded. Correlated functional status among segregating V segments might be attributable to linkage disequilibrium, but an unknown experimental factor could not be ruled out. A further reported finding was that TCR beta sequences accurately predicted the HLA-A and HLA-B alleles for most subjects in the first cohort. In a later analysis, TCR association rates were found to vary across HLA loci, with the most associated TCRs seen for DRB1 alleles and the fewest for HLA-C alleles.

As regards this clone: It lacks a known antigen. No much larger clonotype is one base removed from it; base qualities were not supplied.

Preparation of the library involved the immunoSEQ multiplex PCR assay. A mixture of 60 forward primers for TCR Vbeta segments and 13 reverse primers for TCR Jbeta segments was used in the multiplex PCR. The CDR3 region of rearranged TCR beta genes was amplified from genomic DNA by a multiplex PCR assay. Amplified TCR beta libraries were sequenced as 87-base-pair reads on the Illumina HiSeq System. As for the authors' bioinformatics: In a later analysis, 70 million to 95 million unique TCR beta chains were counted across the approximately 620 repertoires, and around 10 million of these chains were shared by at least two donors. A nearest-neighbor algorithm error-corrected the raw reads and collapsed the reads into unique sequences, merging closely related sequences to remove PCR and sequencing errors. CDR3 sequences were aligned to IMGT reference sequences to assign V, D and J gene segments. For a sequence to be retained, a match of at least six nucleotides was required to both a V gene segment and a J gene segment. A rearrangement was called productive if the CDR3 had no stop codons and remained in frame with V and J, and every other rearrangement was called non-productive. Following IMGT convention, CDR3 was defined as the stretch from the second conserved V-encoded cysteine up to the conserved J-encoded phenylalanine. The earlier analysis of about 500 of the donors excluded sequences that lacked an unambiguous match to a single V gene segment. An earlier analysis of fewer than 750 of the donors classified V segments as functional when productive rearrangements were above 56.7% and as segregating when the standard deviation between donors was above 5%. A statistical classification framework was built to diagnose cytomegalovirus status from the catalog of TCR beta chain sequences. In a later analysis, V and J genes were assigned by comparing TCR nucleotide sequences against IMGT/GENE-DB human TR gene sequences. In a later analysis, CDR3 sequences and most-parsimonious VDJ recombination scenarios were assigned using the TCRdist pipeline. In a later analysis, every TCR beta chain was defined by the combination of its CDR3 amino acid sequence and its V-gene family, and reads without a unique V-gene family were dropped. In a later analysis, around 600 highly shared, low-generation-probability nucleotide sequences were removed to address suspected cross-contamination and a sequencing artifact. A later analysis calculated a clonal expansion index for each public chain from normalized within-repertoire ranks of inferred template counts. Generation probabilities in a later analysis came from a VDJ recombination model fitted to out-of-frame rearrangements, and those results were checked against IGoR. In a later analysis, TCR-TCR, TCR-HLA and TCR-CMV co-occurrence was scored with hypergeometric tests, and a repertoire-size bias correction was applied to TCR pairs. A later analysis estimated false discovery rates by permuting HLA or CMV assignments 20 times. In a later analysis, co-occurring TCRs were grouped using DBSCAN, and TCRdist sequence similarity was added for clustering within HLA-allele-positive subsets. For co-occurrence clustering, repertoires with fewer than 30,000 or more than 120,000 public chains were excluded, along with roughly five repertoires with anomalous nucleotide sharing. Held by TCRdb, this immuneACCESS table contains in-frame sequences only and omits some clones. Under half of the omission traces to an unresolved V gene where checked; the cause of the rest is unknown. The V and J calls and the clone size are those of that table, but D and trimming were determined from the DNA. The sample yields some 170,000 clones; roughly 87% were counted once. The top ten clonotypes cover less than 5% of the sample.

The cohort was made up of approximately 670 healthy bone marrow donors. At the time of sampling, all cohort members were nominally healthy, though unrecorded immune exposures were likely present. The donor was CMV seropositive and belonged to the group of 250 to 300 seropositive cohort members. A peripheral blood sample was collected from each donor, and TCR beta sequencing was performed on peripheral blood mononuclear cells. The Qiagen DNeasy Blood Extraction Kit was used to extract genomic DNA from the blood cell samples. CDR1 and CDR2 were assigned from the germline V gene (reference sequence) as GTSNPN and SVGIG. The CDR3 numbers 14 residues from cysteine through phenylalanine. The kept DNA is CDR3 alone, 42 bases in frame from the first base. Trimming removed 4 bases from V and 1 base from J; the gene matches leave 6 bases unexplained.

The sequenced sample consisted of PBMCs. The sequence joins TRBV30 to TRBJ1-2, with 7 bases matching TRBD1. This sequence originates from a man between 50 and 59 years old in good health and CMV-seropositive. The CDR3 region: CAWTGTAVNYGYTF. In nucleotide form, the sequence is TGTGCCTGGACCGGGACAGCAGTTAACTATGGCTACACCTTC.